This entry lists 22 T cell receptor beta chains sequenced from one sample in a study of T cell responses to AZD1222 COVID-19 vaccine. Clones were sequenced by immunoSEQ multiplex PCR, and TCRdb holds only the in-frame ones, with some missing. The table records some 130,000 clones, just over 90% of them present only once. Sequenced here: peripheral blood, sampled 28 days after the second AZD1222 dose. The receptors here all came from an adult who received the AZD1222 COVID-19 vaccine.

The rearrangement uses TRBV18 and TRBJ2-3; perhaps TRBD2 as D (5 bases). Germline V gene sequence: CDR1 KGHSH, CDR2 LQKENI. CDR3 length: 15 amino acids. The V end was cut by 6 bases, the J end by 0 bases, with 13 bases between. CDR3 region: CASSQLTGSTDTQYF. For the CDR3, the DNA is TGTGCCAGCTCCCAGCTCACGGGAAGCACAGATACGCAGTATTTT.

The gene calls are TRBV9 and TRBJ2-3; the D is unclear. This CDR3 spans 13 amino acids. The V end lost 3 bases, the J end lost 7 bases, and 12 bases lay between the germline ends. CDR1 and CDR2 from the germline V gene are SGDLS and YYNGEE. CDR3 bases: TGTGCCAGCAGCGCCCCCGCCGAGCATACGCAGTATTTT. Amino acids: CASSAPAEHTQYF.

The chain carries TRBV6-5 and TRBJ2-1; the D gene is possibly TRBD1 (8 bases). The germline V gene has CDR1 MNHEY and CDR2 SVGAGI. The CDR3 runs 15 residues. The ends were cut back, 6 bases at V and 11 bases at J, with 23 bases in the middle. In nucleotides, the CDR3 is TGTGCCAGCAGCGACGGACAGGGAGGGTTCGTGAAGCAGTTCTTC. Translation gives CASSDGQGGFVKQFF.

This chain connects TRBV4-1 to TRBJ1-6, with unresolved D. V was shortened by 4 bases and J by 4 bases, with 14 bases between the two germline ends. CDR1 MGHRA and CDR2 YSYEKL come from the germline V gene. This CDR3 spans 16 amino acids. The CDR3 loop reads CASSPSLHFYNSPLHF. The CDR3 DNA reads TGCGCCAGCAGCCCTTCTCTCCACTTTTATAATTCACCCCTCCACTTT.

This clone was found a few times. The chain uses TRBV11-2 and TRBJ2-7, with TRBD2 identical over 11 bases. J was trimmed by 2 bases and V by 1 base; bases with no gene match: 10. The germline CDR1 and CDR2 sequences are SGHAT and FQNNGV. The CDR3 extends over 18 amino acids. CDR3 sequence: CASSLGGVAGGSPYEQYF. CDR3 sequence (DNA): TGTGCCAGCAGCTTAGGGGGTGTAGCGGGAGGGTCCCCCTACGAGCAGTACTTC.

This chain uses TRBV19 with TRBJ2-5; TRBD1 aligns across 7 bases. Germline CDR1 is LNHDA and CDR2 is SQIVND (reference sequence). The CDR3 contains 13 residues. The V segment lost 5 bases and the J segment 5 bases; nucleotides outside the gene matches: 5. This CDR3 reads CASSETGYETQYF. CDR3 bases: TGTGCCAGTAGTGAGACAGGGTATGAGACCCAGTACTTC.

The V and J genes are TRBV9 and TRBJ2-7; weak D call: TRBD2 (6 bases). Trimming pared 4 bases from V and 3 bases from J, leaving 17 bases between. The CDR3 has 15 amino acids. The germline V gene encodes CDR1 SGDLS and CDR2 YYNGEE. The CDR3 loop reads CASSPNSGSFYEQYF. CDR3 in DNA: TGTGCCAGCAGCCCTAATAGCGGTTCTTTCTACGAGCAGTACTTC.

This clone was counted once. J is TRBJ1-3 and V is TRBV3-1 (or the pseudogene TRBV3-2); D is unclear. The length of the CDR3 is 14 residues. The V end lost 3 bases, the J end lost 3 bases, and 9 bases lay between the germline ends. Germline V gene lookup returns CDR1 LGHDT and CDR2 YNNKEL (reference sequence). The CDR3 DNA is TGTGCCAGCAGCCATGCAGGCTATGGAAACACCATATATTTT. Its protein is CASSHAGYGNTIYF.

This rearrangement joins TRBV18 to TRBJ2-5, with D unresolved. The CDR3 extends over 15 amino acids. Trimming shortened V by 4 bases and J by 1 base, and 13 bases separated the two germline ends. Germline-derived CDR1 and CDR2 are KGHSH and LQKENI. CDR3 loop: CASSLLLGPQETQYF. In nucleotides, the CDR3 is TGTGCCAGCTCACTACTACTGGGCCCCCAAGAGACCCAGTACTTC.

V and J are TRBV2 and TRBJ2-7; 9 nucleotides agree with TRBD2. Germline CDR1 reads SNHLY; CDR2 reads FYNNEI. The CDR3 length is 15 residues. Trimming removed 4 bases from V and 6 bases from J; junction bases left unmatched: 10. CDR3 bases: TGTGCCAGCAGTGCTACTACAGCGGGAGGAGGCGAGCAGTACTTC. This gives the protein CASSATTAGGGEQYF. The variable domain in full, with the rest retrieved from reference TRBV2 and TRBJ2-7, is EPEVTQTPSHQVTQMGQEVILRCVPISNHLYFYWYRQILGQKVEFLVSFYNNEISEKSEIFDDQFSVERPDGSNFTLKIRSTKLEDSAMYFCASSATTAGGGEQYFGPGTRLTVT.

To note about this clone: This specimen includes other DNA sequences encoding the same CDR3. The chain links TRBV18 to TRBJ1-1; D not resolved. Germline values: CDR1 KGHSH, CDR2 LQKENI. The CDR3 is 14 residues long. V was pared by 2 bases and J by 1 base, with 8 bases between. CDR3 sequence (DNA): TGTGCCAGCTCACCAGTTACGGGGAACACTGAAGCTTTCTTT. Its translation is CASSPVTGNTEAFF.

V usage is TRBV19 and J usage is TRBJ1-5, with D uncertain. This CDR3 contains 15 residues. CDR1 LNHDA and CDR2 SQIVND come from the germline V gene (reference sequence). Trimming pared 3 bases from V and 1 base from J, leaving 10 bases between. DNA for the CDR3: TGTGCCAGTAGTATCAGTCCGCCCAGCAATCAGCCCCAGCATTTT. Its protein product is CASSISPPSNQPQHF. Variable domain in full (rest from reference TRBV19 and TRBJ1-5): DGGITQSPKYLFRKEGQNVTLSCEQNLNHDAMYWYRQDPGQGLRLIYYSQIVNDFQKGDIAEGYSVSREKKESFPLTVTSAQKNPTAFYLCASSISPPSNQPQHFGDGTRLSIL.

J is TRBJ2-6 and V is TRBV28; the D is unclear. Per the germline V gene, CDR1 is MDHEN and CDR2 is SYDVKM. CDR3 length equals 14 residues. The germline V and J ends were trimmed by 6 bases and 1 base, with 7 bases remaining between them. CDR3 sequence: CASRSGSGANVLTF. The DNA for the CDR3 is TGTGCCAGCAGATCAGGTTCTGGGGCCAACGTCCTGACTTTC.

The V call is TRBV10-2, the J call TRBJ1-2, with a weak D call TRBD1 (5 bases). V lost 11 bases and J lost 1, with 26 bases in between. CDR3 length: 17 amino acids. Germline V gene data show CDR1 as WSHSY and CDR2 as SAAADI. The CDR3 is CAAAGPGGWGGNYGYTF. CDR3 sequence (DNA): TGCGCCGCAGCCGGGCCAGGCGGATGGGGGGGTAACTATGGCTACACCTTC.

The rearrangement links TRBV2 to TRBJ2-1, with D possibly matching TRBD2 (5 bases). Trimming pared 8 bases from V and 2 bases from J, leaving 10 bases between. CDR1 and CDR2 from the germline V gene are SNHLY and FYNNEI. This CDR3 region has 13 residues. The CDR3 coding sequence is TGTGCCAGCGGCTCGGAGGCCTACAATGAGCAGTTCTTC. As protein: CASGSEAYNEQFF. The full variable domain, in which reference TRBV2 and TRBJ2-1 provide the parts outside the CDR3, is EPEVTQTPSHQVTQMGQEVILRCVPISNHLYFYWYRQILGQKVEFLVSFYNNEISEKSEIFDDQFSVERPDGSNFTLKIRSTKLEDSAMYFCASGSEAYNEQFFGPGTRLTVL.

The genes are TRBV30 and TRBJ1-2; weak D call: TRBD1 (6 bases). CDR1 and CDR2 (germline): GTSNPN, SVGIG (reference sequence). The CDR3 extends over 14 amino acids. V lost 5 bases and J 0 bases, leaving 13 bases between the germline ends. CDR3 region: CAWAHRATNYGYTF. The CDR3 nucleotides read TGTGCCTGGGCGCACAGGGCCACTAACTATGGCTACACCTTC.

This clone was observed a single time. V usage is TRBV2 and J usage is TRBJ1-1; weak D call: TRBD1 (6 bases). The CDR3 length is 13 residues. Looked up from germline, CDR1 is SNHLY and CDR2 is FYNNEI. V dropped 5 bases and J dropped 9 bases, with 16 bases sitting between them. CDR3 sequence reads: CASSSGTPRQAFF. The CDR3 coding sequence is TGTGCCAGCAGTTCCGGGACACCCCGGCAAGCTTTCTTT.

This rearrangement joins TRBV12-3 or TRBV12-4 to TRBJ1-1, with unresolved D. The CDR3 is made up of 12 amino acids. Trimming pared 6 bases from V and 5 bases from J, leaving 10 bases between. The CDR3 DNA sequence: TGTGCCAGCAGGTACGAAGGGACTGAAGCTTTCTTT. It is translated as CASRYEGTEAFF.

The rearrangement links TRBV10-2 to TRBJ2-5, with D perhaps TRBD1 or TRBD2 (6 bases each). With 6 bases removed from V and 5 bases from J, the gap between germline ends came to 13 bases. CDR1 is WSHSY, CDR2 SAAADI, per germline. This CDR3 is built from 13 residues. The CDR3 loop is CASRDSAGETQYF. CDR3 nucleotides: TGCGCCAGCAGGGACAGCGCGGGGGAGACCCAGTACTTC.

CDR3 coding DNA: TGTGCCAGTCGGGACAGGGGAAGGGTGGACACTGAAGCTTTCTTT. It encodes CASRDRGRVDTEAFF. The chain employs TRBV19 and TRBJ1-1; 10 bases align to TRBD1. The CDR3 totals 15 residues. V shed 8 bases, J shed 3 bases, and the junction held 9 bases outside the gene matches. Germline V lookup: CDR1 LNHDA, CDR2 SQIVND (reference sequence).

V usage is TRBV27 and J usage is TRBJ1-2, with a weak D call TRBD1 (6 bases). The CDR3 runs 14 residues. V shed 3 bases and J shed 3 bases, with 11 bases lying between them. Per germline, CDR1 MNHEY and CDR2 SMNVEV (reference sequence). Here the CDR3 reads CASSLGTGYYGYTF. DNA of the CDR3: TGTGCCAGCAGTTTGGGTACAGGGTACTATGGCTACACCTTC.

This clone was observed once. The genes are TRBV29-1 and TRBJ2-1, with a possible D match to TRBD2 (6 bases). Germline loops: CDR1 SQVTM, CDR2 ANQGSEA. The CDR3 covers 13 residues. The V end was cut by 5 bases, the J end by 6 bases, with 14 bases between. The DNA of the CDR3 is TGCAGCGTTCAGGGAGGAGCAGGCAATGAGCAGTTCTTC. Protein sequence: CSVQGGAGNEQFF.